This TCR beta chain was observed in a study of blood T cell repertoires in COVID-19. Background on the study: Researchers got acute and convalescent COVID-19 samples from the United States, Italy and Spain. T cells, B-cell-depleted T cells, or PBMCs provided the cDNA or gDNA that served as material.

Original analysis: The assay estimated nucleated cells by amplifying reference gene primers. Using immunoSEQ multiplex PCR, the repertoire was profiled, and TCRdb retains in-frame clones only, with some absent. For V, J and clone size, that table is used; D and trimming come from the DNA. The sample consists of roughly 34,000 clones, 90% of them appearing once. Germline CDR1 and CDR2: SNHLY and FYNNEI. Trimming stripped 2 bases from V and 8 bases from J, with 15 bases between. There are 14 residues in the CDR3. The material sequenced was peripheral blood. The V and J genes are TRBV2 and TRBJ1-2; D is possibly TRBD1 (6 bases). The TCR originated in a man aged 55 to 70 with active or convalescent COVID-19. The CDR3 protein is CASSESGGALGYTF. The DNA of the CDR3 is TGTGCCAGCAGTGAAAGCGGGGGGGCGCTGGGCTACACCTTC.